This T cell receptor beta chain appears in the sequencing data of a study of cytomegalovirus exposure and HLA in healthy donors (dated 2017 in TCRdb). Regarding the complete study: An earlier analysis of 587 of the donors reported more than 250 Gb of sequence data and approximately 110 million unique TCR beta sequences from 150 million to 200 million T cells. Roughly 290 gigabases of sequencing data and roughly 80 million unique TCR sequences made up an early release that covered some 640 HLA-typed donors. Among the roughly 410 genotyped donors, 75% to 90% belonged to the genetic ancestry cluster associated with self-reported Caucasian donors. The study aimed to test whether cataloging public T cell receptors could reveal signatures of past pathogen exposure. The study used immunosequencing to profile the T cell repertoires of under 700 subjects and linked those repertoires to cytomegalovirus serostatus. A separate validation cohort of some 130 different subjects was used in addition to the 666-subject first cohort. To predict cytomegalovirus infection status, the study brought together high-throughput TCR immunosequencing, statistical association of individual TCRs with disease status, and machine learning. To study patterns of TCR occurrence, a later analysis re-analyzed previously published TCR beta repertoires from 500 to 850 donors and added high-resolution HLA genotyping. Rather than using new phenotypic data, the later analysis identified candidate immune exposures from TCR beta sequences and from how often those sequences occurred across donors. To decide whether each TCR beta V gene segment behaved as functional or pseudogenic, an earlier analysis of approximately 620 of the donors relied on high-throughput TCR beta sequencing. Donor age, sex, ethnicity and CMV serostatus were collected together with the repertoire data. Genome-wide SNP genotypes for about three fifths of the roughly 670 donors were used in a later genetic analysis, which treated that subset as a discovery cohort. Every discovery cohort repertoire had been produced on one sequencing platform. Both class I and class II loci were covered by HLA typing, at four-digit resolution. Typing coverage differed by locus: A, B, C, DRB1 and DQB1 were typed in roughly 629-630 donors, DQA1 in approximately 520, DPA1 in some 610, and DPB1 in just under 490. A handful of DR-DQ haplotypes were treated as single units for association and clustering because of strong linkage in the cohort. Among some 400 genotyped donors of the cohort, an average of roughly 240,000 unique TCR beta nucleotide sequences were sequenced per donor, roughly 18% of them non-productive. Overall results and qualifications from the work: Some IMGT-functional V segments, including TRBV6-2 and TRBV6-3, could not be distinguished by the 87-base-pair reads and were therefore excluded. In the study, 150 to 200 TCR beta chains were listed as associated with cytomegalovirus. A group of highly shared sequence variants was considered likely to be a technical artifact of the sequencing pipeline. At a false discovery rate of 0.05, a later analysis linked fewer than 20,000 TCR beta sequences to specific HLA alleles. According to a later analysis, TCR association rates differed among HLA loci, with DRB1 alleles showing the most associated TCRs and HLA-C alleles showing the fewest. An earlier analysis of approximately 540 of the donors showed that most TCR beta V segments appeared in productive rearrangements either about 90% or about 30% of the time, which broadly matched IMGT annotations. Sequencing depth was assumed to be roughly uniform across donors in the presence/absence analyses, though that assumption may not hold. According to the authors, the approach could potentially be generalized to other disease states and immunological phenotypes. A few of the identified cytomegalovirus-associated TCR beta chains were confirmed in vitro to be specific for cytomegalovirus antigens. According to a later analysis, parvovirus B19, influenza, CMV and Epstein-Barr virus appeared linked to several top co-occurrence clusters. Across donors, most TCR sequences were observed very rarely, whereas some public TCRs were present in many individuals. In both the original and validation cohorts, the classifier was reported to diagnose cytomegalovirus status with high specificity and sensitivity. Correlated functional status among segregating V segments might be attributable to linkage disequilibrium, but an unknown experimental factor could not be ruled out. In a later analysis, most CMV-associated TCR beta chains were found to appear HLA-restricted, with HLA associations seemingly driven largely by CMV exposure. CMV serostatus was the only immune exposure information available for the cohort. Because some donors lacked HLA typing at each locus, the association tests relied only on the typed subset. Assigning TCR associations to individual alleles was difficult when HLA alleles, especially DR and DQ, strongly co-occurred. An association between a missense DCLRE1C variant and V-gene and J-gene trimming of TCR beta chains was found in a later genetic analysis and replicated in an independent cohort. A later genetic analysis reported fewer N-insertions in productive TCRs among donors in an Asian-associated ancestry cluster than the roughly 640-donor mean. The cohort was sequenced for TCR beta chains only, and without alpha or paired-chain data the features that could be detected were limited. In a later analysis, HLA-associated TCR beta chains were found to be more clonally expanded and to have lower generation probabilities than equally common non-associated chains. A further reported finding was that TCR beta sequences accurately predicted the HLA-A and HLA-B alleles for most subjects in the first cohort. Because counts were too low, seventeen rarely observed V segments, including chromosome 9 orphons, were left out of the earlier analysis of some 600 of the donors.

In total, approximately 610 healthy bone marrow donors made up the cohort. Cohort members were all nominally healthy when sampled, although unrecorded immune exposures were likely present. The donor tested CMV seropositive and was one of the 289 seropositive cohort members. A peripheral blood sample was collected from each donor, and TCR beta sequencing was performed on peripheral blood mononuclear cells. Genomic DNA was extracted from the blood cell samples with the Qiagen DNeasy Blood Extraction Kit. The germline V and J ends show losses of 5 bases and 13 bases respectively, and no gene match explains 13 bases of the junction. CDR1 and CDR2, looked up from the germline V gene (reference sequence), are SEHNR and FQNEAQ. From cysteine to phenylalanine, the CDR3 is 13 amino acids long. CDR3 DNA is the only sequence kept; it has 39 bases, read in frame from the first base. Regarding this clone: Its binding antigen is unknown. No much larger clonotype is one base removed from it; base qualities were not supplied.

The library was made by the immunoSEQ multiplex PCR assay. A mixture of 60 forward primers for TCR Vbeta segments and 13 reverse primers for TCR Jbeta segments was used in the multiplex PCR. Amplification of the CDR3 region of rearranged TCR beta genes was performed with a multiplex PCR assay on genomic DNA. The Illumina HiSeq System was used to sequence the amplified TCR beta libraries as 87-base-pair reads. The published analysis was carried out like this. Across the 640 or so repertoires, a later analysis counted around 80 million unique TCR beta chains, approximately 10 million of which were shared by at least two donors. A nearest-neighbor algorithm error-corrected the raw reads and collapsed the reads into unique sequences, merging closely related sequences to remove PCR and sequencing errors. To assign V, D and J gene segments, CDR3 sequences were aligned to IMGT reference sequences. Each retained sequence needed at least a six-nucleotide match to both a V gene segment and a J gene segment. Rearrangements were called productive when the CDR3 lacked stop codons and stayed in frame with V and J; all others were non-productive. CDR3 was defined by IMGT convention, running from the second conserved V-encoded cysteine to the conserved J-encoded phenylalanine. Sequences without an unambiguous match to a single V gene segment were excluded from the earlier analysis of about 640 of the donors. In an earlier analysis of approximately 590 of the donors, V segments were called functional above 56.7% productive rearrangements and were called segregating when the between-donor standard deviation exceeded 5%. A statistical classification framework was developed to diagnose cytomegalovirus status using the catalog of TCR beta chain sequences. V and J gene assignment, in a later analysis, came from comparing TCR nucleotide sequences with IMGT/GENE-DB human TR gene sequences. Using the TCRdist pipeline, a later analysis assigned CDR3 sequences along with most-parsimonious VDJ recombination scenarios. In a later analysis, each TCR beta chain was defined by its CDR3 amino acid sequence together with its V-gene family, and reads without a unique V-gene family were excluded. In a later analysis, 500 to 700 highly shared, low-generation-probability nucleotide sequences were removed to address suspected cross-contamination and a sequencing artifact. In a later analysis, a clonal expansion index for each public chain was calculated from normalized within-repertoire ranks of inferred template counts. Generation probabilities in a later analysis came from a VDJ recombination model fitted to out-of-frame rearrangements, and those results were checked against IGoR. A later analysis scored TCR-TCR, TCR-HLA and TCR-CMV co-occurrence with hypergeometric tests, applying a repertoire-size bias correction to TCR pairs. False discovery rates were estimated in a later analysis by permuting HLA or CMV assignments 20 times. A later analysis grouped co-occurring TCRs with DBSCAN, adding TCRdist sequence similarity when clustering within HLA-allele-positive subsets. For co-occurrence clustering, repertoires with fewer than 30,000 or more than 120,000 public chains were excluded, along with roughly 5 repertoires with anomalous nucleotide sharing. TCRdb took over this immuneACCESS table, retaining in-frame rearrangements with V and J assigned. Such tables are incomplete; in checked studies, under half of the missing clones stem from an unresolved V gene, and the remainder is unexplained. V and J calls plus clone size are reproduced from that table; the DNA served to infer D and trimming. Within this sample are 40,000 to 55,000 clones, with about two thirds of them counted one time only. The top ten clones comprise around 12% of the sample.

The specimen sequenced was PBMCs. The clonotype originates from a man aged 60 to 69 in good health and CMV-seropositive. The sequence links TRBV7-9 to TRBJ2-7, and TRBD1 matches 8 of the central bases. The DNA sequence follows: TGTGCCAGCAGCCCGACCGGACAGGGCCGTTCTTACTTC. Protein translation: CASSPTGQGRSYF.